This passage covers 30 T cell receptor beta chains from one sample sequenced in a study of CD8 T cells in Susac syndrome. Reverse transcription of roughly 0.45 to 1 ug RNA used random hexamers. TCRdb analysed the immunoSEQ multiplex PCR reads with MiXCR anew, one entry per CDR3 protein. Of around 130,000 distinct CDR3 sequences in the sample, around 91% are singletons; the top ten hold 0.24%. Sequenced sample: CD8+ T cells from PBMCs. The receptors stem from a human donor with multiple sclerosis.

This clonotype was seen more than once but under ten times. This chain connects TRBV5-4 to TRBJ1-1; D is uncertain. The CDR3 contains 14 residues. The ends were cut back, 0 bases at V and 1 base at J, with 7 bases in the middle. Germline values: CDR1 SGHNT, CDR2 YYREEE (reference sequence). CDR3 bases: TGTGCCAGCAGCTTGGACGGCGGGAACACTGAAGCTTTCTTT. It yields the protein CASSLDGGNTEAFF. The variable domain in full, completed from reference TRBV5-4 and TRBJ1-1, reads ETGVTQSPTHLIKTRGQQVTLRCSSQSGHNTVSWYQQALGQGPQFIFQYYREEENGRGNFPPRFSGLQFPNYSSELNVNALELDDSALYLCASSLDGGNTEAFFGQGTRLTVV.

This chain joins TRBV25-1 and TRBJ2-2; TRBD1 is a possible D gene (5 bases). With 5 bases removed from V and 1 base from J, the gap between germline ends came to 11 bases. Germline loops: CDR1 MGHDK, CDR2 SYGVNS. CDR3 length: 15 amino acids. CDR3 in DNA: TGTGCCAGCAGTAGCCAACAGGTGAACACCGGGGAGCTGTTTTTT. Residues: CASSSQQVNTGELFF. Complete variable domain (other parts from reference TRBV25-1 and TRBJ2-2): EADIYQTPRYLVIGTGKKITLECSQTMGHDKMYWYQQDPGMELHLIHYSYGVNSTEKGDLSSESTVSRIRTEHFPLTLESARPSHTSQYLCASSSQQVNTGELFFGEGSRLTVL.

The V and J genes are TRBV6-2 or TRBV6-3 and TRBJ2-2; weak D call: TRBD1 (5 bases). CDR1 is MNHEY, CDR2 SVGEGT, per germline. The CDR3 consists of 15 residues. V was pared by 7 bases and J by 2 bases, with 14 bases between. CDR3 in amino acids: CASTFSGHNTGELFF. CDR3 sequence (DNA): TGTGCCAGCACCTTTTCAGGACACAACACCGGGGAGCTGTTTTTT.

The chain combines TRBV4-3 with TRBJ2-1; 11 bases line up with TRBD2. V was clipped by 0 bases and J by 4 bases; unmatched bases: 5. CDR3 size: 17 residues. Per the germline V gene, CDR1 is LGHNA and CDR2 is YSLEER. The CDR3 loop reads CASSQETSGIAYNEQFF. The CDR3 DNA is TGCGCCAGCAGCCAAGAGACTAGCGGGATAGCGTACAATGAGCAGTTCTTC.

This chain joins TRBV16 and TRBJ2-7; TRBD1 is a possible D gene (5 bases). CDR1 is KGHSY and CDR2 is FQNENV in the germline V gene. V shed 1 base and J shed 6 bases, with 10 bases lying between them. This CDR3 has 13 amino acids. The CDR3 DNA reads TGTGCCAGCAGCCAATACGCAGGGATCGAGCAGTACTTC. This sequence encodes CASSQYAGIEQYF. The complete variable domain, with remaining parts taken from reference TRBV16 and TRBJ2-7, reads GEEVAQTPKHLVRGEGQKAKLYCAPIKGHSYVFWYQQVLKNEFKFLISFQNENVFDETGMPKERFSAKCLPNSPCSLEIQATKLEDSAVYFCASSQYAGIEQYFGPGTRLTVT.

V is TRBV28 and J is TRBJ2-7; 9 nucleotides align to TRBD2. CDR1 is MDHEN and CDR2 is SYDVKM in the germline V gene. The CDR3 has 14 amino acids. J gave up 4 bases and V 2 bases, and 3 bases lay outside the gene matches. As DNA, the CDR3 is TGTGCCAGCAGTTTACCGGGACTAGCTTACGAGCAGTACTTC. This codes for CASSLPGLAYEQYF. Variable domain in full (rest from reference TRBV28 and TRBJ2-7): DVKVTQSSRYLVKRTGEKVFLECVQDMDHENMFWYRQDPGLGLRLIYFSYDVKMKEKGDIPEGYSVSREKKERFSLILESASTNQTSMYLCASSLPGLAYEQYFGPGTRLTVT.

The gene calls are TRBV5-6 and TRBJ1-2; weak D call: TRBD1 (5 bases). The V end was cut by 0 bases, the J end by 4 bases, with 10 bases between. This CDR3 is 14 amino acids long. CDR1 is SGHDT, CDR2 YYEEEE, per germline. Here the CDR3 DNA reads TGTGCCAGCAGCTTGGGGGGACCGCTCTATGGCTACACCTTC. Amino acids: CASSLGGPLYGYTF.

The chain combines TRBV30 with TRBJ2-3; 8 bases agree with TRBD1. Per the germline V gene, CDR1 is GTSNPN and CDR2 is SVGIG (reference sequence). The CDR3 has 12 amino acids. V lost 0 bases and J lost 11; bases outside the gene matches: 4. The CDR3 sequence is CAWSVTGQEQYF. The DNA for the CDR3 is TGTGCCTGGAGTGTAACGGGACAGGAGCAGTATTTT.

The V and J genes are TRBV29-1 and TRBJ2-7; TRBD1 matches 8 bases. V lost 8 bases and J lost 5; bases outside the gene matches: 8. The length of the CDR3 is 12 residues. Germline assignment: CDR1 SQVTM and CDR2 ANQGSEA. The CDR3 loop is CSFWTGNHEQYF. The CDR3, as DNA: TGCAGCTTTTGGACAGGGAACCACGAGCAGTACTTC.

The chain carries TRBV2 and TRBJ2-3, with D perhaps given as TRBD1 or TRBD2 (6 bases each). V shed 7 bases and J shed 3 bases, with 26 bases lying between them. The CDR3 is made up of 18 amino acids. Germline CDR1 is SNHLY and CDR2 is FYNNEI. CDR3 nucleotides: TGTGCCAGCACTGCAGGGGCGGGGAGTATAAGGGGTACAGATACGCAGTATTTT. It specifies CASTAGAGSIRGTDTQYF.

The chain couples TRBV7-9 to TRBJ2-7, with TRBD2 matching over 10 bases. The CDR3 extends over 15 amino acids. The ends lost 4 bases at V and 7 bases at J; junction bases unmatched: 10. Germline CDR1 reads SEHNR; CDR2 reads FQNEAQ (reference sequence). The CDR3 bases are TGTGCCAGCAGCTCAAAGAGCGGGAGGGCTAGGGAGCAGTACTTC. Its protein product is CASSSKSGRAREQYF.

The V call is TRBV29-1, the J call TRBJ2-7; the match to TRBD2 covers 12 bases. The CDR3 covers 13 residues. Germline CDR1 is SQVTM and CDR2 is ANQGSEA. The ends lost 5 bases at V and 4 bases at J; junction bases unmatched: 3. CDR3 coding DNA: TGCAGCGTTACTAGCGGGAGGAAGTACGAGCAGTACTTC. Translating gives CSVTSGRKYEQYF.

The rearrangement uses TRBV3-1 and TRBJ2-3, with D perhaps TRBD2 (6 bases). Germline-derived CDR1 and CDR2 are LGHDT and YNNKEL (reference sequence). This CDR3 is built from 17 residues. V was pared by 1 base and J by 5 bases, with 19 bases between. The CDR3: CASSQVSGPDGGDTQYF. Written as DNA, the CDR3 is TGTGCCAGCAGCCAAGTAAGCGGGCCTGACGGGGGAGATACGCAGTATTTT.

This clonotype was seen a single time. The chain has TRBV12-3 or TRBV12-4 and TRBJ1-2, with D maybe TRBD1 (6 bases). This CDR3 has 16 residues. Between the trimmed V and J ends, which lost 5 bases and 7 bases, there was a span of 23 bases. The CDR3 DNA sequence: TGTGCCAGCAGTAAGAACGACTGGACAGTCGCGAGTGGCTACACCTTC. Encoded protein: CASSKNDWTVASGYTF.

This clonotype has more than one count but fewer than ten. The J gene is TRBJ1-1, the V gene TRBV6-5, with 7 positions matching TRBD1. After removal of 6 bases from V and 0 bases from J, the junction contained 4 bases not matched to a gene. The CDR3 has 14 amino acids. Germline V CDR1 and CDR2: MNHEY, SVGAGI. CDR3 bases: TGTGCCAGCAGCCAGACAGGGTTGAACACTGAAGCTTTCTTT. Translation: CASSQTGLNTEAFF.

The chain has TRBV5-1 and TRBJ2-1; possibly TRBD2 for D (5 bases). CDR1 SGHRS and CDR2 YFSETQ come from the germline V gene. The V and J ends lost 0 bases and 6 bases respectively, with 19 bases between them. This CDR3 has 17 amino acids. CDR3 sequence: CASSLAFGLATSNEQFF. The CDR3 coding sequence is TGCGCCAGCAGCTTGGCTTTCGGTCTAGCTACCTCCAATGAGCAGTTCTTC.

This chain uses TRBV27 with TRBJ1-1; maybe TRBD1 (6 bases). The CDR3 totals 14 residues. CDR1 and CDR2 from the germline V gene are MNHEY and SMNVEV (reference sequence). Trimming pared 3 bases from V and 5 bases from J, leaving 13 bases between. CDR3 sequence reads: CASSFRSTGTEAFF. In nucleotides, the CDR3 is TGTGCCAGCAGTTTCCGCAGTACAGGGACTGAAGCTTTCTTT.

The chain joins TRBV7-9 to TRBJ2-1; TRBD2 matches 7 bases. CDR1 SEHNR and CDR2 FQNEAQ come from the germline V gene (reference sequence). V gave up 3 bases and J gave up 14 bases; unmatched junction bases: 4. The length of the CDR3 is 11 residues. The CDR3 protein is CASSFGLDKFF. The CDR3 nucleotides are TGTGCCAGCAGCTTCGGACTAGATAAGTTCTTC.

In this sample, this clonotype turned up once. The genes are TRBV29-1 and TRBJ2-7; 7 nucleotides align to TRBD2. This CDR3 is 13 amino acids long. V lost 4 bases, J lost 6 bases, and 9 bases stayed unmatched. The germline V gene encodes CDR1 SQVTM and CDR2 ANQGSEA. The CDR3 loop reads CSVGGGSFPEQYF. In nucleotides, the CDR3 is TGCAGCGTTGGGGGCGGGAGTTTCCCCGAGCAGTACTTC.

The CDR3 loop reads CAWRARTPNNSPLHF. The CDR3 DNA sequence: TGTGCCTGGAGAGCGAGGACACCTAATAATTCACCCCTCCACTTT. The gene calls are TRBV30 and TRBJ1-6, with D perhaps matching TRBD1 (5 bases). Germline V gene sequence: CDR1 GTSNPN, CDR2 SVGIG (reference sequence). The CDR3 is made up of 15 amino acids. The V gene lost 3 bases and the J gene lost 5 bases, with 14 bases spanning the gap.

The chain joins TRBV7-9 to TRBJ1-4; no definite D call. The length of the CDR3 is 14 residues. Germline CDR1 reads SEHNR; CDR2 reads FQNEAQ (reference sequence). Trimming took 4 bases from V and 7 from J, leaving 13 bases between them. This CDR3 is CASSWPMDPEKLFF. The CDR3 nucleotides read TGTGCCAGCAGCTGGCCCATGGACCCTGAAAAACTGTTTTTT. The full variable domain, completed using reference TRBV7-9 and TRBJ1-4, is DTGVSQNPRHKITKRGQNVTFRCDPISEHNRLYWYRQTLGQGPEFLTYFQNEAQLEKSRLLSDRFSAERPKGSFSTLEIQRTEQGDSAMYLCASSWPMDPEKLFFGSGTQLSVL.

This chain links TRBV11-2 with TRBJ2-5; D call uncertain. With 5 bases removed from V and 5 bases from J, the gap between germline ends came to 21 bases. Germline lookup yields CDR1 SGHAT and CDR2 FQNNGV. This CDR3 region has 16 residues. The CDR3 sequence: CASSLGYGSMGETQYF. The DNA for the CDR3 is TGTGCCAGCAGCCTAGGATATGGGTCGATGGGGGAGACCCAGTACTTC.

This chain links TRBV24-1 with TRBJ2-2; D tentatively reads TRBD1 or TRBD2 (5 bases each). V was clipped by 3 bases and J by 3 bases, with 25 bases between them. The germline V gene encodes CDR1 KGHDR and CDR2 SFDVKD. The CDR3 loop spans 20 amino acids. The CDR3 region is CATSDRPQAVGRIYTGELFF. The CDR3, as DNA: TGTGCCACCAGTGATCGCCCCCAGGCGGTGGGACGGATTTACACCGGGGAGCTGTTTTTT.

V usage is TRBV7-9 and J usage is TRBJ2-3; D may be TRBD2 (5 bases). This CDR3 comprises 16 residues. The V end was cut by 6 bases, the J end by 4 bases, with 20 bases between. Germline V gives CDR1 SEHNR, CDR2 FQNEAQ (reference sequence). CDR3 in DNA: TGTGCCAGCAGTAACTTCCGGCGGGTTGACGCAGATACGCAGTATTTT. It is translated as CASSNFRRVDADTQYF.

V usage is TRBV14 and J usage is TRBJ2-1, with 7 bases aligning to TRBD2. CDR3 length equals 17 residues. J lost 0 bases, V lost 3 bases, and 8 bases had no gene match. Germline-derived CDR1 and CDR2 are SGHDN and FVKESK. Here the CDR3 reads CASSQSLAGLSYNEQFF. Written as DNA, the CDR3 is TGTGCCAGCAGCCAGTCTTTAGCGGGTCTCTCCTACAATGAGCAGTTCTTC.

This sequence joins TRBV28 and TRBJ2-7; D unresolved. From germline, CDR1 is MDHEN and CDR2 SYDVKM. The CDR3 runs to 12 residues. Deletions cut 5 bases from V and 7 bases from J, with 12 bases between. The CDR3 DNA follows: TGTGCCAGCAGTCCAGGCCCGGGTGAGCAGTACTTC. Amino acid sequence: CASSPGPGEQYF.

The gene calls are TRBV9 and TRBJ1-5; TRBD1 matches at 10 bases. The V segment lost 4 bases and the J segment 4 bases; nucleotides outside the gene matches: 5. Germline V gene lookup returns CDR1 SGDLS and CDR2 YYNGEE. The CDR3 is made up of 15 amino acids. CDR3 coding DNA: TGTGCCAGCAGCCCGGGGGACAGGGGTAATCAGCCCCAGCATTTT. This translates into CASSPGDRGNQPQHF. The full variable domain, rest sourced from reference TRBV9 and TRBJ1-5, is DSGVTQTPKHLITATGQRVTLRCSPRSGDLSVYWYQQSLDQGLQFLIQYYNGEERAKGNILERFSAQQFPDLHSELNLSSLELGDSALYFCASSPGDRGNQPQHFGDGTRLSIL.

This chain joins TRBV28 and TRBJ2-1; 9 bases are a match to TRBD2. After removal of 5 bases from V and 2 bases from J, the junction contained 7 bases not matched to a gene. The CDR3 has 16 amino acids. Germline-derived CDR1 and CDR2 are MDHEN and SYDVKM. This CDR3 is CASSPIAGVTYNEQFF. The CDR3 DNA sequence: TGTGCCAGCAGTCCCATAGCGGGAGTAACCTACAATGAGCAGTTCTTC. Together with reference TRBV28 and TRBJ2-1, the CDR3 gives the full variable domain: DVKVTQSSRYLVKRTGEKVFLECVQDMDHENMFWYRQDPGLGLRLIYFSYDVKMKEKGDIPEGYSVSREKKERFSLILESASTNQTSMYLCASSPIAGVTYNEQFFGPGTRLTVL.

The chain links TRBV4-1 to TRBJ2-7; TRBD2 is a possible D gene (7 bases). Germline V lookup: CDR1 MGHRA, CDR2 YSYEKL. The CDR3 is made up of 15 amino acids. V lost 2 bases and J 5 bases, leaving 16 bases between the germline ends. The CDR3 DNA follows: TGCGCCAGCAGCCAAAAGGGGGGACGGGGGGACGAGCAGTACTTC. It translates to CASSQKGGRGDEQYF.

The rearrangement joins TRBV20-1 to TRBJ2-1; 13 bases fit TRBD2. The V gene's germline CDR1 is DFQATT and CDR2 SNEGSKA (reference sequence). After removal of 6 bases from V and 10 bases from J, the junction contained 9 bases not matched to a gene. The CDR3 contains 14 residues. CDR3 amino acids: CSARGTSGTEEQFF. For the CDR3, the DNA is TGCAGTGCCAGGGGGACTAGCGGGACAGAAGAGCAGTTCTTC.